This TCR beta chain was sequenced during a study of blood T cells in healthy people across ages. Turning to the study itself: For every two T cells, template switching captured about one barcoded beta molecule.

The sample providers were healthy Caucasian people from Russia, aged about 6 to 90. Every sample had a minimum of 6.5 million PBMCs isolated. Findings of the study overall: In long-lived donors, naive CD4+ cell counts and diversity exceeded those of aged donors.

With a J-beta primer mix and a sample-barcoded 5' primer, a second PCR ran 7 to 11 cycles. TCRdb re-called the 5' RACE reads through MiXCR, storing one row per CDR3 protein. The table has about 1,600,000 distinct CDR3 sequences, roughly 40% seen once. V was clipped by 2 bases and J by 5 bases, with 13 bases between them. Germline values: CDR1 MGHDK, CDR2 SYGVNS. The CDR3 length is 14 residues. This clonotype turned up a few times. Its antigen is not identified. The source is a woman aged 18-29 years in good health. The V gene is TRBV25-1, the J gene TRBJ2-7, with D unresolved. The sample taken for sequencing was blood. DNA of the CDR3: TGTGCCAGCAGTGAACTTCTGGGAATTCACGAGCAGTACTTC. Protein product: CASSELLGIHEQYF.